One T cell receptor (beta chain) is described in this entry. This entry belongs to a study of blood T cell repertoires in COVID-19. The table came from immunoSEQ multiplex PCR; TCRdb's copy has only in-frame clones and leaves some out. This sample yields 350,000 to 500,000 clones, of which about 87% are seen a single time; less than 0.95% belongs to the top ten. CDR3 length: 16 residues. Germline CDR1 is KGHSH and CDR2 is LQKENI. V shed 4 bases and J 2 bases; nucleotides not matched to a gene: 7. This sequence was found in a man aged 18 to 35 with COVID-19, enrolled during active disease. The chain recombines TRBV18 with TRBJ2-2, with 7 bases identical to TRBD1. The sequenced sample was peripheral blood. The CDR3 sequence: CASSLRTGANTGELFF. The CDR3 coding sequence is TGTGCCAGCTCACTCAGGACAGGAGCAAACACCGGGGAGCTGTTTTTT.